This passage covers 27 T cell receptor beta chains from one sample sequenced in a study of T-cell reconstitution after alpha-beta-depleted transplantation in children. Unique molecular identifiers were incorporated into the prepared TCRbeta library. TCRdb processed the PCR reads anew with MiXCR; each CDR3 protein has one entry. The repertoire holds 490,000 or so distinct CDR3 sequences, with around 13% as singletons. Specimen: PBMCs from the stem cell graft donor, collected from the stem cell graft. The origin of the receptors is a human donor who donated a stem cell graft to a child with combined immunodeficiency.

The CDR3 nucleotides are TGTGCCAGCAGCGTTCAGTTAGCGGGGAGCTCCTACAATGAGCAGTTCTTC. This translates into CASSVQLAGSSYNEQFF. V gene TRBV9 combines with J gene TRBJ2-1; 8 bases map to TRBD2. With 2 bases clipped from V and 0 bases from J, the junction kept 7 bases outside the gene matches. The CDR3 runs 17 residues. In germline, CDR1 is SGDLS, CDR2 YYNGEE.

This clonotype was seen only a few times. The chain is built from TRBV15 and TRBJ1-5; D gene uncertain. Per the germline V gene, CDR1 is LNHNV and CDR2 is YYDKDF (reference sequence). V lost 0 bases and J lost 3, with 9 bases in between. The CDR3 is made up of 15 amino acids. The CDR3 DNA is TGTGCCACCAGCAGAGATCTTGGGTTCAATCAGCCCCAGCATTTT. Protein product: CATSRDLGFNQPQHF.

The chain couples TRBV2 to TRBJ2-7; the match to TRBD2 covers 13 bases. V was clipped by 9 bases and J by 4 bases; unmatched bases: 9. Germline V gene data show CDR1 as SNHLY and CDR2 as FYNNEI. This CDR3 is 15 amino acids long. Written as DNA, the CDR3 is TGTGCCAGAGGACTAGCGGGAGCGACGTCTTACGAGCAGTACTTC. Translated, it gives CARGLAGATSYEQYF.

A few counts support this clonotype. The chain recombines TRBV6-2 or TRBV6-3 with TRBJ2-3; no definite D call. Trimming took off 7 bases at V and 3 bases at J, with 11 bases between the two ends. This CDR3 has 13 residues. Per the germline V gene, CDR1 is MNHEY and CDR2 is SVGEGT. This chain's CDR3 is CASTPLRTDTQYF. CDR3 DNA: TGTGCCAGCACTCCCCTCAGGACAGATACGCAGTATTTT.

DNA for the CDR3: TGTGCCAGCAGTTACGCAGGGGGTAATTCACCCCTCCACTTT. Its protein product is CASSYAGGNSPLHF. The chain joins TRBV6-5 to TRBJ1-6, with TRBD1 matching 7 bases. V lost 2 bases to trimming and J lost 6 bases; unmatched junction nucleotides: 1. The germline gives CDR1 MNHEY, CDR2 SVGAGI. CDR3 length: 14 amino acids.

This clonotype was counted many times. This rearrangement joins TRBV7-2 to TRBJ2-3; no clear D. Germline V gene sequence: CDR1 SGHTA, CDR2 FQGNSA. This CDR3 spans 12 amino acids. The V end was cut by 5 bases, the J end by 8 bases, with 11 bases between. The CDR3: CASSISPRTQYF. The CDR3 DNA follows: TGTGCCAGCAGCATATCCCCACGTACGCAGTATTTT. Based on the CDR3 plus reference TRBV7-2 and TRBJ2-3, the full variable domain is GAGVSQSPSNKVTEKGKDVELRCDPISGHTALYWYRQSLGQGLEFLIYFQGNSAPDKSGLPSDRFSAERTGGSVSTLTIQRTQQEDSAVYLCASSISPRTQYFGPGTRLTVL.

This clonotype has only a few counts. The chain combines TRBV30 with TRBJ2-7; D perhaps matches TRBD2 (5 bases). Trimming took off 2 bases at V and 6 bases at J, with 11 bases between the two ends. In germline, CDR1 is GTSNPN, CDR2 SVGIG (reference sequence). The CDR3 runs 12 residues. The CDR3: CAWSMRAGEQYF. CDR3 DNA sequence: TGTGCCTGGAGTATGAGGGCTGGCGAGCAGTACTTC. Drawing the rest from reference TRBV30 and TRBJ2-7, the complete variable domain is SQTIHQWPATLVQPVGSPLSLECTVEGTSNPNLYWYRQAAGRGLQLLFYSVGIGQISSEVPQNLSASRPQDRQFILSSKKLLLSDSGFYLCAWSMRAGEQYFGPGTRLTVT.

This clonotype was counted a few times. The CDR3 sequence: CSLRREATEAFF. Written as DNA, the CDR3 is TGCAGTCTTAGGCGGGAGGCGACTGAAGCTTTCTTT. The chain joins TRBV20-1 to TRBJ1-1; no reliable D call. The V and J ends lost 8 bases and 5 bases respectively, with 15 bases between them. This CDR3 has 12 residues. Germline V gene sequence: CDR1 DFQATT, CDR2 SNEGSKA (reference sequence).

Notes on this clonotype: A clone one base away is much larger, so this may be a read error. The rearrangement joins TRBV6-2 or TRBV6-3 to TRBJ2-3; unclear D gene. The V gene's germline CDR1 is MNHEY and CDR2 SVGEGT. With 2 bases removed from V and 4 bases from J, the gap between germline ends came to 4 bases. The CDR3 length is 12 residues. CDR3 DNA: TGTGCCAGCAGTTACCCCCCAGATACGCAGTATTTT. Translating gives CASSYPPDTQYF.

In this sample, this clonotype turned up a few times. The chain combines TRBV6-5 with TRBJ2-5; D ambiguous. The CDR3 spans 14 residues. Germline CDR1 is MNHEY and CDR2 is SVGAGI. With 2 bases removed from V and 2 bases from J, the gap between germline ends came to 9 bases. As DNA, the CDR3 is TGTGCCAGCAGTTACGGAGCATTACAAGAGACCCAGTACTTC. Protein sequence: CASSYGALQETQYF.

The rearrangement uses TRBV7-2 and TRBJ1-1; D remains unclear. Trimming left V 3 bases short and J 1 base short, with 9 bases between. The CDR3 is 14 amino acids. CDR1 and CDR2 from the germline V gene are SGHTA and FQGNSA. CDR3 loop: CASSLIGPNTEAFF. In DNA, the CDR3 is TGTGCCAGCAGCTTGATAGGCCCGAACACTGAAGCTTTCTTT.

This clonotype showed up just a few times. The chain carries TRBV27 and TRBJ2-7; D not certain. The V and J ends lost 0 bases and 3 bases respectively, with 9 bases between them. CDR1 and CDR2 (germline): MNHEY, SMNVEV (reference sequence). This CDR3 spans 14 amino acids. CDR3 DNA: TGTGCCAGCAGTTTATCAGGGAATAGCTACGAGCAGTACTTC. This sequence encodes CASSLSGNSYEQYF.

There are a few counts of this clonotype. J is TRBJ2-2 and V is TRBV24-1, with 10 bases identical to TRBD2. Germline values: CDR1 KGHDR, CDR2 SFDVKD. The V and J ends lost 5 bases and 2 bases, in that order; junction bases with no gene match: 4. The CDR3 runs to 16 residues. CDR3 DNA: TGTGCCACCAGTGCCGCTAGCGGGAGAAACACCGGGGAGCTGTTTTTT. Protein product: CATSAASGRNTGELFF.

The chain employs TRBV6-1 and TRBJ1-5; TRBD1 agrees at 8 bases. Trimming at V came to 6 bases and at J to 2 bases, leaving 15 bases not matched to a gene. This CDR3 region has 18 residues. Germline V CDR1 and CDR2: MNHNS, SASEGT. CDR3 amino acids: CASRARDRITLGNQPQHF. CDR3 sequence (DNA): TGTGCCAGCAGGGCTAGGGACAGGATCACGTTAGGCAATCAGCCCCAGCATTTT.

This clonotype was observed a handful of times. The chain has TRBV7-8 and TRBJ2-6; D remains unclear. Trimming took 4 bases from V and 2 from J, leaving 15 bases between them. CDR1 is SGHVS, CDR2 FQNEAQ, per germline. CDR3 length equals 17 residues. The DNA of the CDR3 is TGTGCCAGCAGCTCGCAGCCCTCAGTCCCTGGGGCCAACGTCCTGACTTTC. Translating gives CASSSQPSVPGANVLTF.

The table lists this clonotype with many counts. The chain has TRBV12-3 or TRBV12-4 and TRBJ2-1, with 7 bases lining up with TRBD1. V shed 10 bases and J 3 bases; nucleotides not matched to a gene: 21. The CDR3 totals 18 residues. CDR3 coding DNA: TGTGCCACCGCTATCGGGACAGATAGACTCCCTCTCTACAATGAGCAGTTCTTC. Translation gives CATAIGTDRLPLYNEQFF.

This sequence joins TRBV20-1 and TRBJ2-1; a weak D match, TRBD2 (6 bases). CDR3 size: 15 residues. Trimming stripped 6 bases from V and 5 bases from J, with 20 bases between. Germline loops: CDR1 DFQATT, CDR2 SNEGSKA (reference sequence). In nucleotides, the CDR3 is TGCAGTGCCCCTACCCTAGGAGGGCCAAACAATGAGCAGTTCTTC. It translates to CSAPTLGGPNNEQFF.

The chain joins TRBV18 to TRBJ2-3, with D possibly being TRBD1 (6 bases). Germline V lookup: CDR1 KGHSH, CDR2 LQKENI. The CDR3 sequence is 16 residues long. V lost 6 bases, J lost 4 bases, and 20 bases lay in between. CDR3 bases: TGTGCCAGCTCCCCCAAGAGGGGGAAGGGAGCAGATACGCAGTATTTT. Its protein product is CASSPKRGKGADTQYF.

This clonotype was counted at least ten times. The gene calls are TRBV28 and TRBJ1-1; 7 nucleotides agree with TRBD1. V gave up 3 bases and J gave up 5 bases; unmatched junction bases: 6. CDR3 size: 14 residues. In germline, CDR1 is MDHEN, CDR2 SYDVKM. This CDR3 reads CASSFSGTATEAFF. In DNA form, the CDR3 reads TGTGCCAGCAGTTTCTCCGGGACAGCTACTGAAGCTTTCTTT.

This clonotype has only a few counts. V usage is TRBV7-8 and J usage is TRBJ1-6, with D possibly being TRBD1 (5 bases). Germline V CDR1 and CDR2: SGHVS, FQNEAQ. The length of the CDR3 is 15 residues. Between the trimmed V and J ends, which lost 4 bases and 7 bases, there was a span of 14 bases. This CDR3 is CASSSGTEENSPLHF. The CDR3 DNA reads TGTGCCAGCAGCTCCGGGACCGAGGAGAATTCACCCCTCCACTTT.

This clonotype was counted at least ten times. The chain recombines TRBV12-3 or TRBV12-4 with TRBJ2-3; D may match TRBD1 or TRBD2 (5 bases each). Trimming left V 7 bases short and J 2 bases short, with 10 bases between. The CDR3 sequence is 13 residues long. Here the CDR3 reads CASTPGPTDTQYF. CDR3 nucleotide sequence: TGTGCCAGCACCCCGGGGCCCACAGATACGCAGTATTTT.

Ten or more counts support this clonotype. This chain links TRBV29-1 with TRBJ2-1; 9 bases are shared with TRBD2. This CDR3 has 15 amino acids. J gave up 5 bases and V 1 base, and 6 bases lay outside the gene matches. CDR1 and CDR2 from the germline V gene are SQVTM and ANQGSEA. The CDR3 is CSVEGEREVDNEQFF. DNA for the CDR3: TGCAGCGTTGAAGGGGAGCGGGAGGTCGACAATGAGCAGTTCTTC.

The chain carries TRBV12-3 or TRBV12-4 and TRBJ2-1; D not certain. The CDR3 is 13 residues long. V was trimmed by 6 bases and J by 8 bases, leaving 14 bases between them. CDR3 in amino acids: CASRPGSRDEQFF. As DNA, the CDR3 is TGTGCCAGCAGGCCAGGATCTCGGGATGAGCAGTTCTTC.

This clonotype has a handful of counts. This chain links TRBV5-1 with TRBJ2-2, with unresolved D. V was shortened by 5 bases and J by 2 bases, with 13 bases between the two germline ends. In germline, CDR1 is SGHRS, CDR2 YFSETQ. This CDR3 has 15 amino acids. Written as DNA, the CDR3 is TGCGCCAGCAGTTTGACTCAGGTTAACACCGGGGAGCTGTTTTTT. It encodes CASSLTQVNTGELFF. The entire variable domain, with the rest obtained from reference TRBV5-1 and TRBJ2-2, is as follows: KAGVTQTPRYLIKTRGQQVTLSCSPISGHRSVSWYQQTPGQGLQFLFEYFSETQRNKGNFPGRFSGRQFSNSRSEMNVSTLELGDSALYLCASSLTQVNTGELFFGEGSRLTVL.

The chain has TRBV29-1 and TRBJ2-5; 14 bases are shared with TRBD2. The CDR3 length is 16 residues. In germline, CDR1 is SQVTM, CDR2 ANQGSEA. V was clipped by 6 bases and J by 4 bases; unmatched bases: 10. The CDR3 region has the DNA TGCAGCGTCGAGGGACTAGCGGGAGAAAGAGCAGAGACCCAGTACTTC. Its protein product is CSVEGLAGERAETQYF.

The chain recombines TRBV10-3 with TRBJ1-2; no firm D call. The CDR3 loop spans 14 amino acids. From germline, CDR1 is ENHRY and CDR2 SYGVKD. V lost 7 bases, J lost 2 bases, and 14 bases lay in between. The CDR3 here is CAITEGLSNYGYTF. CDR3 DNA: TGTGCCATCACCGAGGGCCTCTCAAACTATGGCTACACCTTC.

This sequence joins TRBV11-2 and TRBJ2-7; 8 bases line up with TRBD2. Germline CDR1 is SGHAT and CDR2 is FQNNGV. CDR3 length: 16 residues. V gave up 5 bases and J gave up 0 bases; unmatched junction bases: 9. The DNA for the CDR3 is TGTGCCAGCAGCCGCCAAGCCGGGACTAGCTCCTACGAGCAGTACTTC. Translated, it gives CASSRQAGTSSYEQYF.